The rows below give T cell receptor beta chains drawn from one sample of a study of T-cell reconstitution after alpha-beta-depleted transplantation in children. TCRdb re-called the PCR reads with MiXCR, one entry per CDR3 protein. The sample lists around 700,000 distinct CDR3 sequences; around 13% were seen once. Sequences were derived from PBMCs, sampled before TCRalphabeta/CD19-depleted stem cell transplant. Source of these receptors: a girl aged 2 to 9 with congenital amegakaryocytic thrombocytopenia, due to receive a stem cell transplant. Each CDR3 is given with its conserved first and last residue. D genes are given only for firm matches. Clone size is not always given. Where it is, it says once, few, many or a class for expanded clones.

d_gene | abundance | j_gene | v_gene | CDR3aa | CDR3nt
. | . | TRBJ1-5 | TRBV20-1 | CSAKGSKGGGNQPQHF | TGCAGTGCTAAAGGGTCGAAAGGGGGGGGCAATCAGCCCCAGCATTTT
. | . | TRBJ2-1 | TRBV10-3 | CAISDLAGTYNEQFF | TGTGCCATCAGTGATCTGGCGGGTACCTACAATGAGCAGTTCTTC
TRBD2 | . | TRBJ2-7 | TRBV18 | CASSRLAGGPNYEQYF | TGTGCCAGCTCACGACTAGCGGGAGGGCCAAACTACGAGCAGTACTTC
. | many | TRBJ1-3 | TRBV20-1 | CSAVTGGLSSGNTIYF | TGCAGTGCCGTAACGGGGGGGCTATCCTCTGGAAACACCATATATTTT
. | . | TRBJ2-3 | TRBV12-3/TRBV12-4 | CASSKGLRQRDTQYF | TGTGCCAGCAGTAAGGGACTTCGCCAGAGGGATACGCAGTATTTT
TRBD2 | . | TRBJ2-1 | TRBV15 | CATSEAPGGSYNEQFF | TGTGCCACCAGCGAGGCCCCGGGAGGGTCCTACAATGAGCAGTTCTTC
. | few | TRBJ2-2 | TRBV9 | CASSVATGTHTGELFF | TGTGCCAGCAGCGTAGCTACGGGGACCCACACCGGGGAGCTGTTTTTT
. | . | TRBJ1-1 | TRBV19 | CASRVNSDTEAFF | TGTGCCAGTAGAGTAAATTCGGACACTGAAGCTTTCTTT
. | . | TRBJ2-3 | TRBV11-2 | CASTYEGTQYF | TGTGCCAGCACCTATGAGGGGACGCAGTATTTT
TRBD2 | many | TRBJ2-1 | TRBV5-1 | CASSLAAGGNEQFF | TGCGCCAGCAGCTTGGCCGCGGGAGGGAATGAGCAGTTCTTC
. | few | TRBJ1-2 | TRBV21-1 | CASGPTDGYTF | TGTGCCAGCGGACCCACGGATGGCTACACCTTC
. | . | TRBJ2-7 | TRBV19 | CASSIFLFYEQYF | TGTGCCAGTAGTATTTTTTTGTTTTACGAGCAGTACTTC
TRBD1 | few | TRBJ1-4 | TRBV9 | CASSASPLTGGRGELFF | TGTGCCAGCAGCGCATCACCATTGACAGGGGGCCGCGGGGAACTGTTTTTT
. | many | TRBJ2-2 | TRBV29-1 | CSVVVGTGELFF | TGCAGCGTTGTAGTGGGCACCGGGGAGCTGTTTTTT
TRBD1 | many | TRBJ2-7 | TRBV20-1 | CSARGGQGRDYEQYF | TGCAGTGCTAGAGGGGGACAGGGTCGGGATTACGAGCAGTACTTC
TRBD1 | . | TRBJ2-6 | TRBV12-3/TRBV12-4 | CASRYRDRVSGANVLSF | TGTGCCAGCAGGTACCGGGACAGAGTATCTGGGGCCAACGTCCTGTCTTTC
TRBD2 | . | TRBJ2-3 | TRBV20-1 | CSARDTSGAFTDTQYF | TGCAGTGCTAGAGATACTAGCGGGGCATTCACAGATACGCAGTATTTT
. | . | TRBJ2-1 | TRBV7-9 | CASSLAIPQGTNEQFF | TGTGCCAGCAGCTTAGCGATTCCTCAGGGGACAAATGAGCAGTTCTTC
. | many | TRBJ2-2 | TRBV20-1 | CSGDFANTGELFF | TGCAGTGGGGATTTCGCGAACACCGGGGAGCTGTTTTTT
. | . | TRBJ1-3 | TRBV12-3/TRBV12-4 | CASSLAGLNTIYF | TGTGCCAGCAGTTTAGCGGGTTTAAACACCATATATTTT
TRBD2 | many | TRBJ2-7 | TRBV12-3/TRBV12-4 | CASSLRGTSGEQYF | TGTGCCAGCAGTTTACGTGGGACTAGTGGCGAGCAGTACTTC
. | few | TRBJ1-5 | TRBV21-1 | CASSDTPQGNSNQPQHF | TGTGCCAGCAGCGACACACCCCAGGGTAACAGCAATCAGCCCCAGCATTTT
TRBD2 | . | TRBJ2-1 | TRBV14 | CASSPAAGGYNEQFF | TGTGCCAGCAGCCCCGCGGCGGGAGGCTACAATGAGCAGTTCTTC
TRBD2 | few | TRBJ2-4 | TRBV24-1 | CATSDPFAGAGNIQYF | TGTGCCACCAGTGACCCCTTCGCGGGAGCTGGAAACATTCAGTACTTC
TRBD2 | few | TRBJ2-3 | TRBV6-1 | CASSVAGVGADTQYF | TGTGCCAGCAGCGTAGCGGGAGTGGGCGCAGATACGCAGTATTTT
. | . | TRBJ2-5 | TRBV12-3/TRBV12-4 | CASRVVSAGTQYF | TGTGCCAGCAGGGTTGTCTCCGCGGGGACCCAGTACTTC